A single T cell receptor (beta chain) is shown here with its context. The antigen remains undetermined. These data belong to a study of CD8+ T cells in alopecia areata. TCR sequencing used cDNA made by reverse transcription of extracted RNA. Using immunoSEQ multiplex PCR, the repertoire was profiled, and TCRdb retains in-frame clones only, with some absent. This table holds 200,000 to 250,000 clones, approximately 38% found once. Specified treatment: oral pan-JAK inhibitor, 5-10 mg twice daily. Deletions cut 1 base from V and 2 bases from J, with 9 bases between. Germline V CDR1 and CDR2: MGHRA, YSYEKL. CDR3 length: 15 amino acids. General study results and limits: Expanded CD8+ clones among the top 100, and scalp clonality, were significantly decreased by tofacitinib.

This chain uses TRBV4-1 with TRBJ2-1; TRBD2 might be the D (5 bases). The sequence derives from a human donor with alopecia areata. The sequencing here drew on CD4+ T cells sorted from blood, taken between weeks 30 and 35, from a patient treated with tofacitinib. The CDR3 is CASSQAGSTYNEQFF. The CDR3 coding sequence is TGCGCCAGCAGCCAAGCGGGGAGCACCTACAATGAGCAGTTCTTC.